The 2 T cell receptor beta chains in this list originate from one sample, sequenced in a study of blood T cell repertoires in COVID-19. Sequencing used immunoSEQ multiplex PCR; TCRdb keeps in-frame clones, though not all of them. This table has under 250,000 clones, roughly 91% appearing once. Specimen: PBMCs or T cells enriched from blood (not recorded which). These receptors were collected from a woman in her twenties or thirties with acute COVID-19.

This clone was seen a few times. This sequence joins TRBV6-5 and TRBJ1-2; tentatively, D is TRBD1 (5 bases). Looked up from germline, CDR1 is MNHEY and CDR2 is SVGAGI. The CDR3 runs to 14 residues. The V end was cut by 6 bases, the J end by 3 bases, with 14 bases between. The CDR3 sequence is CASRNRGGDYGYTF. The CDR3 DNA reads TGTGCCAGCAGGAACCGCGGGGGGGACTATGGCTACACCTTC.

The chain joins TRBV5-6 to TRBJ1-5; D is ambiguous. Between the trimmed V and J ends, which lost 1 base and 1 base, there was a span of 12 bases. Per the germline V gene, CDR1 is SGHDT and CDR2 is YYEEEE. The CDR3 loop spans 16 amino acids. The CDR3, as DNA: TGTGCCAGCAGCTTGCGGGGTCTTTACAGCAATCAGCCCCAGCATTTT. This translates into CASSLRGLYSNQPQHF.